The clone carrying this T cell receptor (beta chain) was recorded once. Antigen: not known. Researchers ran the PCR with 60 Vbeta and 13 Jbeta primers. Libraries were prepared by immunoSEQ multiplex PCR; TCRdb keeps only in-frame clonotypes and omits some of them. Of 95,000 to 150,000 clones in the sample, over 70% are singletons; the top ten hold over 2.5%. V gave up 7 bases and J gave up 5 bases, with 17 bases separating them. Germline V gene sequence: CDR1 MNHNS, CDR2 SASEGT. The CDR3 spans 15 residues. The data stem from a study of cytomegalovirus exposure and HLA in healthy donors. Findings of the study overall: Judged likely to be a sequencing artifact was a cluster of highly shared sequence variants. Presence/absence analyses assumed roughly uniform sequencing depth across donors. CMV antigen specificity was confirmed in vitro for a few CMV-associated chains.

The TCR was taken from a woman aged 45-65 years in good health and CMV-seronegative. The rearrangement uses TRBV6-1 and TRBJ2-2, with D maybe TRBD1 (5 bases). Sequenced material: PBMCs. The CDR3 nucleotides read TGTGCCAGCAAAGATCTAGGGGATGATACCGGGGAGCTGTTTTTT. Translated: CASKDLGDDTGELFF.